One and the same sample provided the 18 T cell receptor beta chains below, sequenced in a study of regulatory T cells in long-lasting Graves disease (dated by TCRdb to the early 2020s). The library was obtained by multiplex PCR. Sequencing used an Illumina HiSeq 4000. TCR beta libraries were built with iRepertoire HTBI primers and Arm-PCR amplification of CDR3 regions. The raw public data were reprocessed by TCRdb itself: fastp quality trimming at Q25, MiXCR clonotype calling, in-frame beta chains only. Each entry merges the rows of one CDR3 protein and shows their most common DNA and genes. The sample table contains about 220,000 distinct CDR3 sequences; only one count was recorded for roughly 19% of them. Together, the top ten hold 12% of the sample. Sample time point, as interpreted from the label and publication: newly diagnosed GD, antithyroid drugs for less than 3 months. RNA was extracted from PBMCs in TRIzol for both TCR sequencing and RNA sequencing.

These same records also appear under a second study, on T cells in Graves' hyperthyroidism and ophthalmopathy.

This sample comprised peripheral blood mononuclear cells (PBMCs), obtained at new diagnosis, from a patient treated with antithyroid drugs. These receptors were collected from a woman in her twenties or thirties with Graves disease. Donor details come from another sample of the same person, matched by shared clones.

Many counts were recorded for this clonotype. This chain joins TRBV20-1 and TRBJ2-1; 11 bases are a match to TRBD2. J lost 6 bases, V lost 3 bases, and 13 bases had no gene match. CDR1 is DFQATT and CDR2 is SNEGSKA in the germline V gene (reference sequence). CDR3 length: 17 residues. The CDR3, as DNA: TGCAGTGCTAGTGGGGTTAGCGGGGGGGTCCTTTTCAATGAGCAGTTCTTC. Its translation is CSASGVSGGVLFNEQFF.

This clonotype was picked up many times. The chain recombines TRBV2 with TRBJ2-6; D is ambiguous. Germline-derived CDR1 and CDR2 are SNHLY and FYNNEI. CDR3 length: 14 amino acids. V was clipped by 6 bases and J by 0 bases, with 6 bases between them. The CDR3 spells CASRRISGANVLTF. In nucleotides, the CDR3 is TGTGCCAGCAGGAGGATCTCTGGGGCCAACGTCCTGACTTTC.

J is TRBJ1-1 and V is TRBV30; no firm D call. Trimming pared 0 bases from V and 7 bases from J, leaving 12 bases between. The CDR3 consists of 13 residues. Germline CDR1 reads GTSNPN; CDR2 reads SVGIG (reference sequence). CDR3 amino acids: CAWSVRRRGEAFF. Written as DNA, the CDR3 is TGTGCCTGGAGTGTACGAAGGCGTGGTGAAGCTTTCTTT.

Many counts were recorded for this clonotype. This CDR3 reads CSAGAPSGRKDTQYF. DNA of the CDR3: TGCAGTGCTGGAGCACCTAGCGGGAGAAAAGATACGCAGTATTTT. This chain connects TRBV20-1 to TRBJ2-3; 10 positions agree with TRBD2. With V trimmed by 5 bases and J by 5 bases, 10 bases remained unmatched. This CDR3 comprises 15 residues. Germline V CDR1 and CDR2: DFQATT, SNEGSKA (reference sequence).

As regards this clonotype: A read error likely explains this, since a far larger clone differs by one base. This chain uses TRBV28 with TRBJ2-3; TRBD2 matches 8 bases. Germline CDR1 reads MDHEN; CDR2 reads SYDVKM. The CDR3 extends over 16 amino acids. V gave up 5 bases and J gave up 2 bases; unmatched junction bases: 9. The CDR3, as DNA: TGTGCCAGCAGTACCCGAGCGGGAGCCTCCACAGATACGCAGTATTTT. Residues: CASSTRAGASTDTQYF.

This clonotype came up many times. The CDR3 DNA is TGTGCCAGCAGTTTAGTTTCCCGCTTCACAGATACGCAGTATTTT. Its translation is CASSLVSRFTDTQYF. The gene calls are TRBV12-3 or TRBV12-4 and TRBJ2-3; no clear D gene. Trimming took off 1 base at V and 2 bases at J, with 10 bases between the two ends. This CDR3 comprises 15 residues.

This clonotype was detected ten times or more. The rearrangement uses TRBV3-1 and TRBJ2-7, with D possibly TRBD1 on 6 matching bases. Trimming pared 0 bases from V and 3 bases from J, leaving 12 bases between. CDR3 size: 15 residues. Germline values: CDR1 LGHDT, CDR2 YNNKEL (reference sequence). The CDR3 DNA is TGTGCCAGCAGCCAAGAACGGGCCAGGGGCTACGAGCAGTACTTC. Protein sequence: CASSQERARGYEQYF.

This clonotype was detected ten times or more. J is TRBJ2-1 and V is TRBV9, with TRBD1 identical over 9 bases. The V segment lost 3 bases and the J segment 5 bases; nucleotides outside the gene matches: 9. CDR1 is SGDLS, CDR2 YYNGEE, per germline. The CDR3 is 16 residues long. The CDR3 is CASSGTGGASDNEQFF. In nucleotides, the CDR3 is TGTGCCAGCAGCGGAACAGGGGGCGCGAGCGACAATGAGCAGTTCTTC. The complete variable domain, with remaining parts taken from reference TRBV9 and TRBJ2-1, reads DSGVTQTPKHLITATGQRVTLRCSPRSGDLSVYWYQQSLDQGLQFLIQYYNGEERAKGNILERFSAQQFPDLHSELNLSSLELGDSALYFCASSGTGGASDNEQFFGPGTRLTVL.

This clonotype was counted at least ten times. The chain combines TRBV30 with TRBJ2-7; a weak D match, TRBD1 (6 bases). Trimming left V 2 bases short and J 4 bases short, with 21 bases between. The CDR3 runs 16 residues. CDR1 and CDR2 from the germline V gene are GTSNPN and SVGIG (reference sequence). CDR3 sequence (DNA): TGTGCCTGGAGTCCCTTGGGGGCCTACGGGGTATACGAGCAGTACTTC. The encoded protein is CAWSPLGAYGVYEQYF.

This clonotype was detected many times. The chain couples TRBV19 to TRBJ2-1; possibly TRBD1 or TRBD2 for D (5 bases each). The V end was cut by 6 bases, the J end by 2 bases, with 14 bases between. The CDR3 is made up of 15 amino acids. Germline CDR1 is LNHDA and CDR2 is SQIVND (reference sequence). Written as DNA, the CDR3 is TGTGCCAGTAGCAAAGCGCAGGGACCCTACAATGAGCAGTTCTTC. Amino acid sequence: CASSKAQGPYNEQFF.

This clonotype was counted ten times or more. CDR3 DNA sequence: TGTGCCAGCAGTTTGCCAGGGGGTAATGAAAAACTGTTTTTT. It translates to CASSLPGGNEKLFF. The V gene is TRBV28, the J gene TRBJ1-4, with 7 bases lining up with TRBD1. With V trimmed by 3 bases and J by 4 bases, 2 bases remained unmatched. CDR1 is MDHEN, CDR2 SYDVKM, per germline. This CDR3 region has 14 residues.

This clonotype has at least ten counts. One end of the junction is discordant with germline, which a read error may explain. This chain connects TRBV27 to TRBJ1-4; the match to TRBD1 covers 8 bases. Germline lookup yields CDR1 MNHEY and CDR2 SMNVEV (reference sequence). The CDR3 runs 16 residues. CDR3 protein: CASTSLDRGISEKLFF. CDR3 DNA: TGTGCTAGCACCAGTTTAGACAGGGGAATTAGTGAAAAACTGTTTTTT.

This clonotype was observed at least ten times. The chain couples TRBV13 to TRBJ2-1, with D perhaps matching TRBD2 (6 bases). V was trimmed by 1 base and J by 3 bases, leaving 7 bases between them. The CDR3 consists of 14 residues. Per germline, CDR1 PRHDT and CDR2 FYEKMQ (reference sequence). CDR3 DNA: TGTGCCAGCAGCTTAGCGGGGGTCTACAATGAGCAGTTCTTC. Encoded protein: CASSLAGVYNEQFF.

In this sample, this clonotype turned up a few times. The V call is TRBV25-1, the J call TRBJ2-7, with TRBD1 as a possible D gene (6 bases). Germline V lookup: CDR1 MGHDK, CDR2 SYGVNS. The germline V and J ends were trimmed by 5 bases and 0 bases, with 8 bases remaining between them. The CDR3 totals 13 residues. CDR3 sequence (DNA): TGTGCCAGCAGTAGGGGGTACTCCTACGAGCAGTACTTC. Protein product: CASSRGYSYEQYF.

At least ten counts were recorded for this clonotype. This chain connects TRBV9 to TRBJ1-2; 8 nucleotides align to TRBD1. The CDR3 extends over 13 amino acids. V lost 0 bases, J lost 9 bases, and 4 bases stayed unmatched. Looked up from germline, CDR1 is SGDLS and CDR2 is YYNGEE. CDR3 coding DNA: TGTGCCAGCAGCGTAGGGACAGGGTTCCGCTACACCTTC. It encodes CASSVGTGFRYTF. The variable domain in full, with the rest retrieved from reference TRBV9 and TRBJ1-2, is DSGVTQTPKHLITATGQRVTLRCSPRSGDLSVYWYQQSLDQGLQFLIQYYNGEERAKGNILERFSAQQFPDLHSELNLSSLELGDSALYFCASSVGTGFRYTFGSGTRLTVV.

Points on this clonotype: A read error may be the cause here, since a much bigger clone is one base away. The conserved final phenylalanine or tryptophan is absent from the CDR3, which likely points to a read error. The genes are TRBV12-3 or TRBV12-4 and TRBJ2-7; D not certain. V was cut by 4 bases and J by 4 bases, with 17 bases left in between. The CDR3 contains 15 residues. This CDR3 reads CASSSPKLAHYEQYL. CDR3 sequence (DNA): TGTGCCAGCAGTTCCCCTAAGTTGGCCCATTACGAGCAGTACCTC.

V is TRBV3-1 and J is TRBJ2-7; D perhaps matches TRBD2 (6 bases). V lost 4 bases and J lost 3, with 16 bases in between. The CDR3 is 15 residues long. Germline V gene data show CDR1 as LGHDT and CDR2 as YNNKEL (reference sequence). The CDR3 protein is CASSRKDSGIYEQYF. In DNA, the CDR3 is TGTGCCAGCAGCCGAAAAGATAGCGGTATCTACGAGCAGTACTTC.

V usage is TRBV27 and J usage is TRBJ2-7, with 10 nucleotides matching TRBD1. There are 13 residues in the CDR3. The V gene end was trimmed by 5 bases and the J gene end by 5 bases; junction bases not matched to a gene: 3. CDR1 and CDR2 from the germline V gene are MNHEY and SMNVEV (reference sequence). CDR3 region: CASSRQGANEQYF. The CDR3 bases are TGTGCCAGCAGTAGACAGGGGGCGAACGAGCAGTACTTC.